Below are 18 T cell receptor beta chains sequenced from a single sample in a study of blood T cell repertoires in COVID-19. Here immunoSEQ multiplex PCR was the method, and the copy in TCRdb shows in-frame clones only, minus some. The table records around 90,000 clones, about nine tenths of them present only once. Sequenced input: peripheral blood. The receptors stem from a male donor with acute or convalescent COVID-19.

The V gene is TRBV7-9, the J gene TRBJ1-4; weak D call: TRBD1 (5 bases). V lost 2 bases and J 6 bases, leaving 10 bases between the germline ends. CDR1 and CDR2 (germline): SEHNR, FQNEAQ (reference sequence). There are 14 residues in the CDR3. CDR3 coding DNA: TGTGCCAGCAGCTTATTTCAGGGCGATGAAAAACTGTTTTTT. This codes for CASSLFQGDEKLFF.

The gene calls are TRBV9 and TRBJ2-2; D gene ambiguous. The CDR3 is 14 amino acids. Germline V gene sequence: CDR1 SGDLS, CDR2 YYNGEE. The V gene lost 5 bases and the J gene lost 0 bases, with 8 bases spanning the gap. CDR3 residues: CASRSHSNTGELFF. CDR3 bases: TGTGCCAGCAGGAGCCATTCGAACACCGGGGAGCTGTTTTTT.

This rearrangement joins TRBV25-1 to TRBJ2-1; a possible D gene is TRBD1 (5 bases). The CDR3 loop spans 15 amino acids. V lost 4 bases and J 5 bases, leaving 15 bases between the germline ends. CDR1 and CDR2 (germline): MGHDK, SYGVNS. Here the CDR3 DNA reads TGTGCCAGCAGTGCGACAGCCCACCCCAACAATGAGCAGTTCTTC. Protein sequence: CASSATAHPNNEQFF.

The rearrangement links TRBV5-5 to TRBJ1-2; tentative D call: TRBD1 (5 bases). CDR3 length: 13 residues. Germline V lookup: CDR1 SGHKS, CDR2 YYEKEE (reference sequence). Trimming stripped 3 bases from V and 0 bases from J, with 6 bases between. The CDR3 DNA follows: TGTGCCAGCAGCTCACAGGCTAACTATGGCTACACCTTC. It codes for CASSSQANYGYTF. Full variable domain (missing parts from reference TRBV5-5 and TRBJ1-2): DAGVTQSPTHLIKTRGQQVTLRCSPISGHKSVSWYQQVLGQGPQFIFQYYEKEERGRGNFPDRFSARQFPNYSSELNVNALLLGDSALYLCASSSQANYGYTFGSGTRLTVV.

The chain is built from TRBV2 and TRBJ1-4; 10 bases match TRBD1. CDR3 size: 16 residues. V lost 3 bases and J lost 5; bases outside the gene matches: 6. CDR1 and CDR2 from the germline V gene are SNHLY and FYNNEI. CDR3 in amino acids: CASSEGLGQGNEKLFF. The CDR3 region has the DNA TGTGCCAGCAGTGAGGGCCTGGGACAGGGGAATGAAAAACTGTTTTTT.

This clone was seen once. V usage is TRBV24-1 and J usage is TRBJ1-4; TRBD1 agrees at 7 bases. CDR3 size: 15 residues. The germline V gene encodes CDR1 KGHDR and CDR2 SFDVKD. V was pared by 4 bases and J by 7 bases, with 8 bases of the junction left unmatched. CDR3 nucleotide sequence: TGTGCCACCAGTGACCGCCGGGACAGCGGTGAAAAACTGTTTTTT. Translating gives CATSDRRDSGEKLFF.

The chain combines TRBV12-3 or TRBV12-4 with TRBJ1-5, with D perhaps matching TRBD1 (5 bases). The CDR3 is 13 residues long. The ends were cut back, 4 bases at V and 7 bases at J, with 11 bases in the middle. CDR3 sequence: CASSSGERQPQHF. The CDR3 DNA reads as TGTGCCAGCAGTTCGGGGGAAAGGCAGCCCCAGCATTTT.

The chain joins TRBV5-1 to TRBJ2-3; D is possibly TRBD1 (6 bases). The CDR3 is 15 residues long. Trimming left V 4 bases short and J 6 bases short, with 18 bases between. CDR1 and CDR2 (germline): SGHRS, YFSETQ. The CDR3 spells CASSQGQGSWDTQYF. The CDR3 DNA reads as TGCGCCAGCAGCCAGGGGCAGGGTAGCTGGGATACGCAGTATTTT. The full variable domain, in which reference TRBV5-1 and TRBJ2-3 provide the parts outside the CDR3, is KAGVTQTPRYLIKTRGQQVTLSCSPISGHRSVSWYQQTPGQGLQFLFEYFSETQRNKGNFPGRFSGRQFSNSRSEMNVSTLELGDSALYLCASSQGQGSWDTQYFGPGTRLTVL.

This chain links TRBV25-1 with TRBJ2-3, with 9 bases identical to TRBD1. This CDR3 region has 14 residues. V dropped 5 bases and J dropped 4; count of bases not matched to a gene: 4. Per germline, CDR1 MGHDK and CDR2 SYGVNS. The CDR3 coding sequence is TGTGCCAGCAGTAGGGACAGGGTTGCAGATACGCAGTATTTT. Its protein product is CASSRDRVADTQYF.

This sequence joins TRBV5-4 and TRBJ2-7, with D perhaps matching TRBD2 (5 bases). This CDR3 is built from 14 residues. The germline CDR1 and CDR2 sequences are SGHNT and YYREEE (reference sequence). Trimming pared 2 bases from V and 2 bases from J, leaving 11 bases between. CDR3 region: CASSLGGRTYEQYF. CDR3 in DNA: TGTGCCAGCAGCTTAGGAGGCAGGACCTACGAGCAGTACTTC. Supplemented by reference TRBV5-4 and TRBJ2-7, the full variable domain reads ETGVTQSPTHLIKTRGQQVTLRCSSQSGHNTVSWYQQALGQGPQFIFQYYREEENGRGNFPPRFSGLQFPNYSSELNVNALELDDSALYLCASSLGGRTYEQYFGPGTRLTVT.

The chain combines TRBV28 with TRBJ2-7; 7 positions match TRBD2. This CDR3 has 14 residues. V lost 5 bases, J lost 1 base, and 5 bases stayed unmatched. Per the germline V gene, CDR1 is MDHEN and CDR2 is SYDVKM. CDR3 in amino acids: CASSPGTISYEQYF. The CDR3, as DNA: TGTGCCAGCAGTCCGGGGACTATTTCCTACGAGCAGTACTTC.

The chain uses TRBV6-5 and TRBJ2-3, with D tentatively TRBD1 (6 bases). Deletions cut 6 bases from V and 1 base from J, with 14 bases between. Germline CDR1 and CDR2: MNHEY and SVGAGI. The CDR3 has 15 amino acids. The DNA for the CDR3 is TGTGCCAGCAGGACCACAGGGAGCGGCACAGATACGCAGTATTTT. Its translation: CASRTTGSGTDTQYF.

CDR3 sequence: CASTGLLAGARRSKNIQYF. The CDR3 DNA reads as TGTGCCAGCACGGGATTGCTAGCGGGGGCCCGTCGCTCCAAAAACATTCAGTACTTC. This chain links TRBV2 with TRBJ2-4; TRBD2 matches at 10 bases. The V gene's germline CDR1 is SNHLY and CDR2 FYNNEI. V shed 7 bases and J 2 bases; nucleotides not matched to a gene: 17. The CDR3 totals 19 residues.

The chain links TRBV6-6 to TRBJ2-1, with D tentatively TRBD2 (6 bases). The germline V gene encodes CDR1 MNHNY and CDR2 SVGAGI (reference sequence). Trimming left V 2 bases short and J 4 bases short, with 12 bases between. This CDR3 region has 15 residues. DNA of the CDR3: TGTGCCAGCAGTTACCCGACTAGTCGGTACAATGAGCAGTTCTTC. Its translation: CASSYPTSRYNEQFF.

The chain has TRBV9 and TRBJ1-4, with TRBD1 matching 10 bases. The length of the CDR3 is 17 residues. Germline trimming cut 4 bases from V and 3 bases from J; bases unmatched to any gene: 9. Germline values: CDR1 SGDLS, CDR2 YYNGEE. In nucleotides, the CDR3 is TGTGCCAGCAGCCCTAGACAGGGGGCAGCGTCTAATGAAAAACTGTTTTTT. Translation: CASSPRQGAASNEKLFF.

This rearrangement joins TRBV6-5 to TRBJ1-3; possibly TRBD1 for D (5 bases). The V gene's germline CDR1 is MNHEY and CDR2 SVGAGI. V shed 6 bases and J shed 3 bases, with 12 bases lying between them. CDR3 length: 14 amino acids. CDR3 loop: CASRRGGDGNTIYF. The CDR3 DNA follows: TGTGCCAGCAGGAGGGGAGGGGATGGAAACACCATATATTTT.

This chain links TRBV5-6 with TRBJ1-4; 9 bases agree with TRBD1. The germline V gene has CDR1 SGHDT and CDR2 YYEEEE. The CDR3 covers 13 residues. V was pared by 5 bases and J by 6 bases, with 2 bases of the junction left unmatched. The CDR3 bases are TGTGCCAGCAGGACAGGGGGGCATGAAAAACTGTTTTTT. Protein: CASRTGGHEKLFF.

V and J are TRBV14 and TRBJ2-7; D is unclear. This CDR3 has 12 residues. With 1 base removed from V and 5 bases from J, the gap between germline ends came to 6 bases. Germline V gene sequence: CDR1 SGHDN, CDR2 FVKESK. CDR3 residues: CASSQVFHEQYF. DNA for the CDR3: TGTGCCAGCAGCCAAGTCTTCCACGAGCAGTACTTC.